This TCR beta chain was identified in a study of blood T cell repertoires in COVID-19 (dated by TCRdb to the early 2020s). Background for the entire study: Samples from collaborators originated in the United States, Italy and Spain and spanned both the acute and convalescent phases of COVID-19. The material from the prospective study consisted of cDNA or gDNA derived from T cells, B-cell-depleted T cells, or PBMCs. The dataset comprised deeply sampled blood TCRbeta repertoires from subjects exposed to, actively infected with, or recovered from COVID-19. The repertoires were made available in a free public database intended to serve as a resource for research on the immune response to SARS-CoV-2. The samples were drawn from two sources: the first 160 participants of the ongoing ImmuneRACE study, and some 1,300 subjects contributed by 6 global collaborators. Nearly every sample came with metadata listing a de-identified subject ID, COVID-19 status, age in years and sex. HLA class I and class II types, where available, came from metadata supplied by the sample provider rather than from assay-based typing.

Enrolling through a virtual design, the prospective study's participants ranged in age from roughly 18 to 95 years and lived across 24 United States geographic areas. In the prospective study, cohorts were assigned on the basis of participant-reported clinical history obtained from a screening survey and a study questionnaire. Recovered participants in ImmuneRACE Cohort 3 were defined by two consecutive negative NP/OP PCR tests, clearance by a healthcare professional, or resolution of symptoms. In the prospective study, whole blood, serum and a nasopharyngeal or oropharyngeal swab were collected from each participant by mobile phlebotomists. Additional blood draws and questionnaires over a roughly two-month period could optionally be provided by prospective study participants. Prospective study blood samples were shipped either frozen or at room temperature before DNA extraction. TCRbeta CDR3 regions were amplified from genomic DNA using the immunoSEQ Assay, a bias-controlled multiplex PCR. In the source study's methods: The number of nucleated cells in each sample was estimated by amplification of reference gene primers within the assay. To quantify the absolute abundance of each unique TCRbeta CDR3 rearrangement, sequence reads were collapsed and filtered. For each sample, productive Simpson clonality was calculated by taking the square root of Simpson's diversity index across productive rearrangements. The table comes from immuneACCESS by way of TCRdb, which keeps in-frame sequences with V and J called. Part of the clones is missing from these tables; in studies checked, under half for an unresolved V gene and the rest for unknown reasons. V, J and clone size reflect that table, while D and trimming were determined from the DNA. The sample table records under 200,000 clones; over 70% of these occur just once. The top ten hold about 10% of the sample.

From a lookup of the germline V gene, CDR1 and CDR2 are SGHDT and YYEEEE. CDR3 length: 17 amino acids, cysteine to phenylalanine. Just CDR3 DNA is preserved here, 51 bases in frame from base 1. V and J are truncated by 0 bases and 2 bases respectively, leaving an intervening sequence of 15 bases. Findings and caveats that apply to the study as a whole: The quantity of clinical and demographic metadata differed by source and by participant and was supplied without curation.

In this sample, this clone turned up many times. There is no known antigen for this receptor. Base quality data are lacking; no much larger clone is found one base away. The chain is made from TRBV5-6 and TRBJ1-3; no confident D gene assignment can be made. This TCR was sampled from a middle-aged man who had recovered from COVID-19. Material: PBMCs or T cells enriched from blood (not recorded which). The nucleotide sequence reads as follows: TGTGCCAGCAGCTTGGGGGCCGGGAATTGGCCTGGAAACACCATATATTTT. It specifies CASSLGAGNWPGNTIYF.